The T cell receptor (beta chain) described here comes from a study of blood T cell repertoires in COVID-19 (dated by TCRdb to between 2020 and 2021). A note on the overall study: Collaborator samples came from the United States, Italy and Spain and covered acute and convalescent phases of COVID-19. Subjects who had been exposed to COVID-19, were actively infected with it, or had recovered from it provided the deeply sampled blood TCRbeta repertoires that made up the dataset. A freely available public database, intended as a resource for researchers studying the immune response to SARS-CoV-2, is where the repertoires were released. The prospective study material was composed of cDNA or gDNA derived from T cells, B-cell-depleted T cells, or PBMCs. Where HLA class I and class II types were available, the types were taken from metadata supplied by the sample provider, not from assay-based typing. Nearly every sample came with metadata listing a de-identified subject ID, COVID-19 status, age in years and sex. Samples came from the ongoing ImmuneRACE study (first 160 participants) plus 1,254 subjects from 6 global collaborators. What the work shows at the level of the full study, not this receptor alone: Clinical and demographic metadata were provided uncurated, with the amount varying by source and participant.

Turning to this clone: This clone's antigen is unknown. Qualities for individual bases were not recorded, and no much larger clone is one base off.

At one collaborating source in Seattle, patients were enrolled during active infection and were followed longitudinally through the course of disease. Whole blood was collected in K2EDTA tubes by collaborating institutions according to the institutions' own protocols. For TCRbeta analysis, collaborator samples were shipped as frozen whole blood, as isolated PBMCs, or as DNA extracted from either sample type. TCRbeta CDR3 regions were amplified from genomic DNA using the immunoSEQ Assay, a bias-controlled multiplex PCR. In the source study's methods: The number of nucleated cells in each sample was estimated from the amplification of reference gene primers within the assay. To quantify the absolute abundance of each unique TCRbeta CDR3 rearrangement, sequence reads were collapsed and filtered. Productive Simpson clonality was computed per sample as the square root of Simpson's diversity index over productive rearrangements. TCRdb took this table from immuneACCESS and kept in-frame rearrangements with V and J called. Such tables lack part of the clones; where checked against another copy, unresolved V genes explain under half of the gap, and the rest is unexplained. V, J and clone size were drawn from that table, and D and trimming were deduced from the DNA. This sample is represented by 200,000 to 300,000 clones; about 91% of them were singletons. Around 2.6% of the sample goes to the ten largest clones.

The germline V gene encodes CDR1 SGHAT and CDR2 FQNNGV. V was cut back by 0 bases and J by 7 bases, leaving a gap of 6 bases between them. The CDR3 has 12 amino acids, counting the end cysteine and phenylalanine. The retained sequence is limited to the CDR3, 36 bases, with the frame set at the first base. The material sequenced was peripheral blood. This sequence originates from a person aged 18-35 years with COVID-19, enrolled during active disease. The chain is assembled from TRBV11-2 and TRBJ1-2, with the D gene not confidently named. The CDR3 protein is CASSLESRGYTF. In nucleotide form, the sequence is TGTGCCAGCAGCTTAGAGTCCCGTGGCTACACCTTC.